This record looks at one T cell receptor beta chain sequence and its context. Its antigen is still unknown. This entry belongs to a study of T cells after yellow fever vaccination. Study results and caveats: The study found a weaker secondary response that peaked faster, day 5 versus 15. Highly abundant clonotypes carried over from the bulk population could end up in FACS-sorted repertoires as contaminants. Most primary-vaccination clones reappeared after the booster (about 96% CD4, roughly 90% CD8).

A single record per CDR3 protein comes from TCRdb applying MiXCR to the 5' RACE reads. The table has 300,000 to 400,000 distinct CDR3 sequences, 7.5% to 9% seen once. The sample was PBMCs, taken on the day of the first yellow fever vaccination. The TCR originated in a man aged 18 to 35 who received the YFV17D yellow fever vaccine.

CDR3 in amino acids: CASSLQGPQHF. The CDR3 nucleotides read TGTGCCAGCAGTTTACAGGGGCCCCAGCATTTT. J is TRBJ1-5 and V is TRBV12-3 or TRBV12-4, with a tentative D call TRBD1 (5 bases). CDR3 length: 11 amino acids. V was pared by 2 bases and J by 9 bases, with 5 bases between.